The 25 T cell receptor beta chains given below trace back to one sample, sequenced in a study of Tregs in tolerant kidney transplant recipients. Clones were read by immunoSEQ multiplex PCR, and TCRdb kept only the in-frame ones, dropping some. The sample has around 21,000 clones, 50% to 70% seen once. Antigens of these TCRs are unknown. Specimen: Tregs from blood cultured with allogeneic cells. The origin of the receptors is a human donor in good health.

This clone was counted between two and nine times. The chain uses TRBV5-1 and TRBJ2-7, with D unclear. The CDR3 extends over 12 amino acids. V gave up 5 bases and J gave up 3 bases, with 9 bases separating them. Germline CDR1 and CDR2: SGHRS and YFSETQ. The CDR3 sequence is CASRLENYEQYF. The DNA for the CDR3 is TGCGCCAGCAGGCTAGAAAACTACGAGCAGTACTTC.

This clone has only one observation. The genes are TRBV4-2 and TRBJ2-5, with 8 bases lining up with TRBD2. V trimming: 2 bases; J trimming: 5 bases; junction bases outside the gene matches: 13. The CDR3 has 17 residues. Germline V CDR1 and CDR2: LGHNA, YNFKEQ. Here the CDR3 reads CASSQSTSGTSKETQYF. CDR3 DNA: TGTGCCAGCAGCCAATCTACTAGCGGAACTTCCAAGGAGACCCAGTACTTC.

The chain has TRBV5-1 and TRBJ2-1; maybe TRBD1 (6 bases). Trimming took off 1 base at V and 0 bases at J, with 11 bases between the two ends. CDR3 length equals 16 residues. Germline CDR1 and CDR2: SGHRS and YFSETQ. This CDR3 is CASSLLWTASYNEQFF. CDR3 DNA: TGCGCCAGCAGCTTGTTATGGACAGCCTCCTACAATGAGCAGTTCTTC. Together with reference TRBV5-1 and TRBJ2-1, the CDR3 gives the full variable domain: KAGVTQTPRYLIKTRGQQVTLSCSPISGHRSVSWYQQTPGQGLQFLFEYFSETQRNKGNFPGRFSGRQFSNSRSEMNVSTLELGDSALYLCASSLLWTASYNEQFFGPGTRLTVL.

The chain joins TRBV6-6 to TRBJ2-2; D gene uncertain. The germline gives CDR1 MNHNY, CDR2 SVGAGI (reference sequence). The CDR3 has 14 amino acids. Trimming cost V 2 bases and J 4 bases, with 8 bases left between them. Here the CDR3 reads CASSYPNPTGELFF. The CDR3 coding sequence is TGTGCCAGCAGTTACCCCAACCCCACCGGGGAGCTGTTTTTT.

The chain links TRBV2 to TRBJ2-1, with 7 nucleotides matching TRBD2. Losses at the gene ends were 5 bases for V and 8 bases for J; bases not matched to a gene: 6. Germline V gives CDR1 SNHLY, CDR2 FYNNEI. The CDR3 consists of 13 residues. CDR3 loop: CASSPGTNHEQFF. The CDR3 nucleotides read TGTGCCAGCAGTCCCGGGACTAACCATGAGCAGTTCTTC.

V gene TRBV18 combines with J gene TRBJ1-1; TRBD1 matches 7 bases. The V and J ends lost 2 bases and 5 bases, in that order; junction bases with no gene match: 14. Germline CDR1 and CDR2: KGHSH and LQKENI. The CDR3 is 17 amino acids. The CDR3 DNA follows: TGTGCCAGCTCACCATATATACGTGGAGGGGGCCGAACTGAAGCTTTCTTT. Amino acids: CASSPYIRGGGRTEAFF.

The chain recombines TRBV6-8 with TRBJ2-7; D remains unclear. V gave up 3 bases and J gave up 6 bases, with 6 bases separating them. The germline CDR1 and CDR2 sequences are MNHGY and SAAAGT. This CDR3 has 11 amino acids. CDR3: CASSYLAEQYF. The CDR3 coding sequence is TGTGCCAGCAGTTATCTTGCCGAGCAGTACTTC.

This chain connects TRBV7-2 to TRBJ2-7, with 7 bases that match TRBD1. V dropped 4 bases and J dropped 2; count of bases not matched to a gene: 11. Germline CDR1 SGHTA, CDR2 FQGNSA. The CDR3 length is 16 residues. CDR3 coding DNA: TGTGCCAGCAGCTATTCCGGGACAGCCTTTCCCTACGAGCAGTACTTC. Translated, it gives CASSYSGTAFPYEQYF.

The V call is TRBV4-1, the J call TRBJ1-4, with D perhaps matching TRBD1 (5 bases). Germline V CDR1 and CDR2: MGHRA, YSYEKL. Trimming pared 0 bases from V and 2 bases from J, leaving 13 bases between. There are 17 residues in the CDR3. DNA of the CDR3: TGCGCCAGCAGCCAAGATTATGAGGGGCTTACTAATGAAAAACTGTTTTTT. Translating it yields CASSQDYEGLTNEKLFF.

V usage is TRBV9 and J usage is TRBJ2-1; 7 nucleotides agree with TRBD2. V trimming: 2 bases; J trimming: 6 bases; junction bases outside the gene matches: 8. The CDR3 spans 15 residues. Per the germline V gene, CDR1 is SGDLS and CDR2 is YYNGEE. In DNA, the CDR3 is TGTGCCAGCAGCGTGCTGGCGGGAGTCACCAATGAGCAGTTCTTC. Translating gives CASSVLAGVTNEQFF. The full variable domain, in which reference TRBV9 and TRBJ2-1 provide the parts outside the CDR3, is DSGVTQTPKHLITATGQRVTLRCSPRSGDLSVYWYQQSLDQGLQFLIQYYNGEERAKGNILERFSAQQFPDLHSELNLSSLELGDSALYFCASSVLAGVTNEQFFGPGTRLTVL.

V usage is TRBV5-8 and J usage is TRBJ2-2; D may be TRBD2 (6 bases). The ends were cut back, 4 bases at V and 6 bases at J, with 22 bases in the middle. The CDR3 contains 17 residues. The germline V gene encodes CDR1 SGHTS and CDR2 YDEGEE. The CDR3 protein is CASSPGLSYSRPGELFF. The CDR3 DNA follows: TGTGCCAGCAGCCCAGGACTATCTTACTCCCGGCCCGGGGAGCTGTTTTTT.

This chain links TRBV5-1 with TRBJ2-2, with unresolved D. The V and J ends lost 1 base and 6 bases respectively, with 13 bases between them. CDR3 length equals 15 residues. Germline lookup yields CDR1 SGHRS and CDR2 YFSETQ. This CDR3 reads CASSLLVGEAGELFF. In DNA form, the CDR3 reads TGCGCCAGCAGCTTGCTCGTTGGAGAGGCCGGGGAGCTGTTTTTT.

J is TRBJ2-1 and V is TRBV20-1; D is unresolved. Trimming took off 8 bases at V and 8 bases at J, with 13 bases between the two ends. The CDR3 is made up of 11 amino acids. Germline lookup yields CDR1 DFQATT and CDR2 SNEGSKA (reference sequence). As DNA, the CDR3 is TGCAGTACGATGCCGATGGATGAGCAGTTCTTC. This codes for CSTMPMDEQFF.

The chain links TRBV5-6 to TRBJ2-1; D gene unclear. The CDR3 covers 15 residues. Per the germline V gene, CDR1 is SGHDT and CDR2 is YYEEEE. Between the trimmed V and J ends, which lost 1 base and 5 bases, there was a span of 13 bases. The CDR3 region is CASSLKGRVNNEQFF. The CDR3 nucleotides read TGTGCCAGCAGCTTGAAGGGAAGGGTAAACAATGAGCAGTTCTTC.

The chain recombines TRBV2 with TRBJ1-5, with a weak D call TRBD1 (5 bases). CDR1 SNHLY and CDR2 FYNNEI come from the germline V gene. Trimming left V 3 bases short and J 7 bases short, with 13 bases between. This CDR3 region has 14 residues. The DNA for the CDR3 is TGTGCCAGCAGTGAGGAGAGGGGAGGACAGCCCCAGCATTTT. This encodes CASSEERGGQPQHF.

The chain carries TRBV7-7 and TRBJ2-1; TRBD2 aligns across 8 bases. After removal of 5 bases from V and 4 bases from J, the junction contained 7 bases not matched to a gene. Looked up from germline, CDR1 is SSHAT and CDR2 is FNYEAQ (reference sequence). This CDR3 contains 15 residues. The CDR3: CASSRGGAGYNEQFF. Written as DNA, the CDR3 is TGTGCCAGCAGCCGGGGGGGAGCAGGGTACAATGAGCAGTTCTTC. The variable domain in full, with the rest retrieved from reference TRBV7-7 and TRBJ2-1, is GAGVSQSPRYKVTKRGQDVTLRCDPISSHATLYWYQQALGQGPEFLTYFNYEAQPDKSGLPSDRFSAERPEGSISTLTIQRTEQRDSAMYRCASSRGGAGYNEQFFGPGTRLTVL.

This rearrangement joins TRBV5-1 to TRBJ1-1; weak D call: TRBD1 (6 bases). Trimming shortened V by 2 bases and J by 1 base, and 15 bases separated the two germline ends. This CDR3 spans 16 amino acids. Germline CDR1 reads SGHRS; CDR2 reads YFSETQ. CDR3 in amino acids: CASSFRGPLRNTEAFF. In DNA form, the CDR3 reads TGCGCCAGCAGCTTCAGGGGCCCCCTTAGGAACACTGAAGCTTTCTTT.

This clone was counted between two and nine times. The chain is built from TRBV5-4 and TRBJ1-2; D is undetermined. Trimming removed 3 bases at V and 5 bases at J, with 17 bases between. There are 15 residues in the CDR3. CDR1 is SGHNT, CDR2 YYREEE, per germline (reference sequence). The CDR3, as DNA: TGTGCCAGCAGCTCGCCCACGACGGCATATTATGGCTACACCTTC. It codes for CASSSPTTAYYGYTF. Full variable domain (outside the CDR3, taken from reference TRBV5-4 and TRBJ1-2): ETGVTQSPTHLIKTRGQQVTLRCSSQSGHNTVSWYQQALGQGPQFIFQYYREEENGRGNFPPRFSGLQFPNYSSELNVNALELDDSALYLCASSSPTTAYYGYTFGSGTRLTVV.

This clone appeared a few times. The J gene is TRBJ2-1, the V gene TRBV9, with a possible D match to TRBD2 (5 bases). Germline CDR1 is SGDLS and CDR2 is YYNGEE. The CDR3 consists of 13 residues. Trimming shortened V by 0 bases and J by 9 bases, and 10 bases separated the two germline ends. The CDR3 spells CASSVVLVGEQFF. The CDR3 DNA sequence: TGTGCCAGCAGCGTAGTACTAGTTGGTGAGCAGTTCTTC.

This clone appeared once. The V gene is TRBV6-5, the J gene TRBJ2-1; TRBD1 matches 8 bases. CDR1 MNHEY and CDR2 SVGAGI come from the germline V gene. The V and J ends lost 4 bases and 10 bases, in that order; junction bases with no gene match: 9. The CDR3 has 14 residues. In DNA, the CDR3 is TGTGCCAGCAGTTTCCGCAGGGGGCTGGGGGAGCAGTTCTTC. Its protein product is CASSFRRGLGEQFF.

This sequence joins TRBV7-9 and TRBJ2-1, with 12 bases lining up with TRBD2. Trimming took 5 bases from V and 6 from J; bases not matched to a gene: 5. The CDR3 is 15 amino acids. Germline V gives CDR1 SEHNR, CDR2 FQNEAQ (reference sequence). The CDR3 DNA reads TGTGCCAGCAGCGCCACTAGCGGGAGGACCAATGAGCAGTTCTTC. As protein: CASSATSGRTNEQFF.

This clone was found once. The chain employs TRBV5-1 and TRBJ2-5; 8 bases agree with TRBD2. This CDR3 contains 14 residues. The J segment lost 5 bases and the V segment lost 2 bases, leaving 5 bases of the junction unmatched. Germline values: CDR1 SGHRS, CDR2 YFSETQ. The CDR3 sequence: CASSFAGGEETQYF. The CDR3 region has the DNA TGCGCCAGCAGCTTCGCGGGAGGTGAGGAGACCCAGTACTTC. Based on the CDR3 plus reference TRBV5-1 and TRBJ2-5, the full variable domain is KAGVTQTPRYLIKTRGQQVTLSCSPISGHRSVSWYQQTPGQGLQFLFEYFSETQRNKGNFPGRFSGRQFSNSRSEMNVSTLELGDSALYLCASSFAGGEETQYFGPGTRLLVL.

This chain uses TRBV29-1 with TRBJ1-5; tentatively, D is TRBD1 (5 bases). Germline assignment: CDR1 SQVTM and CDR2 ANQGSEA. Trimming left V 6 bases short and J 1 base short, with 10 bases between. The CDR3 is 13 residues long. The CDR3 loop reads CSVSDRSNQPQHF. The DNA of the CDR3 is TGCAGCGTCTCCGACAGAAGCAATCAGCCCCAGCATTTT.

This clone was seen a handful of times. The chain has TRBV11-3 and TRBJ2-2; 7 nucleotides line up with TRBD1. CDR1 and CDR2 (germline): SGHNT, YENEEA. The CDR3 has 15 residues. V lost 6 bases to trimming and J lost 0 bases; unmatched junction nucleotides: 4. CDR3 DNA: TGTGCCAGCAGTCGAGGGACAGCGAACACCGGGGAGCTGTTTTTT. This gives the protein CASSRGTANTGELFF.

As DNA, the CDR3 is TGCAGTGCTAGATCTAAGACTAGCACGTTCTTC. As protein: CSARSKTSTFF. V gene TRBV20-1 combines with J gene TRBJ2-1; TRBD2 aligns across 7 bases. The germline gives CDR1 DFQATT, CDR2 SNEGSKA (reference sequence). The CDR3 length is 11 residues. V shed 2 bases and J 15 bases; nucleotides not matched to a gene: 7.